This T cell receptor (beta chain) was identified during a study of radiation and T cells in renal cell carcinoma. The germline gives CDR1 MGHRA, CDR2 YSYEKL. Trimming left V 8 bases short and J 5 bases short, with 19 bases between. The CDR3 has 15 residues. The method was immunoSEQ multiplex PCR; TCRdb's version includes in-frame clones alone and lacks a portion of them. Among approximately 85,000 clones listed, about nine tenths were seen once. As to time point: blood 4 weeks post-SBRT, at nephrectomy. Treatment given: 15 Gy SBRT to primary tumor, nephrectomy 4 weeks later. This sequence was found in a woman in her 70s with renal cell carcinoma. Sequenced here: blood, sampled from a patient whose treatment included radiotherapy and nephrectomy. The gene calls are TRBV4-1 and TRBJ1-3, with D possibly TRBD1 on 6 matching bases. The DNA of the CDR3 is TGCGCCAGCGGAGGCGGGGGCGCAGAAAGAAACACCATATATTTT. It codes for CASGGGGAERNTIYF.